This T cell receptor beta chain originates from a study of human T cells and chemical hapten exposure. Time point reported: healthy volunteer bleed at 6 weeks. Unfractionated whole blood yielded the extracted total RNA. This clonotype was found many times. Its cognate antigen is unknown. The CDR3 runs to 17 residues. Unmatched junction bases numbered 8, after V lost 5 bases and J lost 4 bases. Per the germline V gene, CDR1 is SGHVS and CDR2 is FQNEAQ. Individual cDNA molecules had unique molecular identifiers attached to them by the library. Authors' processing steps: With a range of 23,224 to 690,600, the median per sample was 95,638 TCRs. TCRdb used MiXCR to reprocess the RACE reads, holding one entry per CDR3 protein. For this entry, the V and J calls and clone size follow TCRdb and not the study's own pipeline. The data contain 65,000 or so distinct CDR3 sequences, about 6.5% of them singletons. Study-wide results and limits: DPC sensitization left the count of TCRs above 1 in 1000 unchanged.

The sample comprised whole blood. J is TRBJ2-2 and V is TRBV7-8; 12 bases are shared with TRBD2. This receptor was identified in a female donor in good health. Some clones in this sample may be carry-over from other donors' samples. The CDR3 DNA reads as TGTGCCAGCAGCCGAACAGGGACTAGCGGGCCCACCGGGGAGCTGTTTTTT. Protein: CASSRTGTSGPTGELFF. Combining the CDR3 with reference TRBV7-8 and TRBJ2-2 gives the whole variable domain GAGVSQSPRYKVAKRGQDVALRCDPISGHVSLFWYQQALGQGPEFLTYFQNEAQLDKSGLPSDRFFAERPEGSVSTLKIQRTQQEDSAVYLCASSRTGTSGPTGELFFGEGSRLTVL.